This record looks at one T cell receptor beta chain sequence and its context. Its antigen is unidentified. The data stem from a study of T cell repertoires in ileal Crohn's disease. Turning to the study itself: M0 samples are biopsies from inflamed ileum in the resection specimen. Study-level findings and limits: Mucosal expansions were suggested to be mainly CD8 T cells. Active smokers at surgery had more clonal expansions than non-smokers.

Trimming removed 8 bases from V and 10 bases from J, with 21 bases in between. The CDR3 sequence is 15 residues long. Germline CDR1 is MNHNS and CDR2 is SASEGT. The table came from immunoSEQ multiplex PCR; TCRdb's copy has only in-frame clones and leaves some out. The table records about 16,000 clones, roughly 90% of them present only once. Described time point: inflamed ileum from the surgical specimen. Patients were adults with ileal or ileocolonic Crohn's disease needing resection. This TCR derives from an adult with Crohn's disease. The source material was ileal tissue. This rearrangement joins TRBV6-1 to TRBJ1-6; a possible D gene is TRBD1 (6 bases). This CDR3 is CASGSRGERLSPLHF. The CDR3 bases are TGTGCCAGCGGCTCTAGGGGGGAACGGTTATCACCCCTCCACTTT.